This is a list of T cell receptor beta chains from one sample in a study of blood T cell repertoires in COVID-19. Repertoires were generated with immunoSEQ multiplex PCR, while TCRdb's copy carries only in-frame clones and drops some. The sample has some 35,000 clones; 88% are singletons. Sequenced input: peripheral blood. Source of these receptors: a man aged 60 to 69 with active COVID-19. CDR3s leave out the opening cysteine and the closing phenylalanine or tryptophan.

V	J	CDR3
TRBV28	TRBJ2-3	ASSLSGSFGDTQY
TRBV6-5	TRBJ2-7	ASSRSGSSYEQY
TRBV19	TRBJ2-7	ASSAGQGYEQY
TRBV15	TRBJ2-2	ATSQGYTGELF
TRBV5-1	TRBJ2-2	ASSPNELGLARGGELF
TRBV7-5	TRBJ1-2	VRSLADLRGDYT
TRBV20-1	TRBJ1-2	SASAGGGGGYT
TRBV11-2	TRBJ1-2	ASSPRQGGQEGYT
TRBV30	TRBJ1-1	AWSSTGYTEAF
TRBV6-5	TRBJ2-7	ASSYSFIGEQY
TRBV19	TRBJ1-1	ASSTGGARVNTEAF
TRBV12-3/TRBV12-4	TRBJ2-7	ASSLSTDYEQY
TRBV29-1	TRBJ1-1	SVGTGPNTEAF
TRBV7-9	TRBJ1-1	ASSPDRARNTEAF
TRBV5-1	TRBJ2-1	ASSPSTSGEQF
TRBV20-1	TRBJ1-6	SASVTAPGGLH
TRBV27	TRBJ2-1	ASSSAPLAGGPAEQF
TRBV2	TRBJ2-7	ASSEGGSYNEQY
TRBV28	TRBJ1-1	ASSQGVLRGAF
TRBV28	TRBJ2-3	ASSSLAGGPGVTDTQY
TRBV7-2	TRBJ2-3	ASSPIRDTQY